These 26 T cell receptor beta chains originate from one sample sequenced in a study of T-cell memory formation after mild COVID-19. One entry per CDR3 protein results from TCRdb running MiXCR on the 5' RACE reads. The table lists a few hundred thousand distinct CDR3 sequences, about 16% of them singletons, with more than 20% in the top ten. The source material was PBMCs or a T cell subset sorted from them (not recorded which). These TCRs come from a man aged 18-30 years who had mild COVID-19 (a few samples of this study predate the infection). Cell type and time point are not known.

This clonotype was observed many times. The chain is built from TRBV6-2 or TRBV6-3 and TRBJ2-6; D call uncertain. The V gene's germline CDR1 is MNHEY and CDR2 SVGEGT. V shed 2 bases and J shed 0 bases, with 5 bases lying between them. This CDR3 region has 15 residues. CDR3 in DNA: TGTGCCAGCAGTTACGTGCTCTCTGGGGCCAACGTCCTGACTTTC. It codes for CASSYVLSGANVLTF.

This chain uses TRBV12-3 or TRBV12-4 with TRBJ2-7; a possible D gene is TRBD1 (5 bases). The ends were cut back, 4 bases at V and 4 bases at J, with 14 bases in the middle. This CDR3 spans 14 amino acids. CDR3 region: CASSSGYGSYEQYF. The CDR3 DNA reads TGTGCCAGCAGTTCAGGGTACGGGTCTTACGAGCAGTACTTC.

This clonotype appeared a few times. The chain combines TRBV2 with TRBJ2-7; D ambiguous. This CDR3 spans 11 amino acids. Germline lookup yields CDR1 SNHLY and CDR2 FYNNEI. The V end lost 4 bases, the J end lost 3 bases, and 4 bases lay between the germline ends. CDR3 coding DNA: TGTGCCAGCAGTGGTCACTACGAGCAGTACTTC. Its protein is CASSGHYEQYF.

Many counts were recorded for this clonotype. The chain joins TRBV4-1 to TRBJ2-5; TRBD2 is a possible D gene (6 bases). V gave up 4 bases and J gave up 7 bases, with 19 bases separating them. The germline V gene has CDR1 MGHRA and CDR2 YSYEKL. The CDR3 runs to 15 residues. The CDR3 region has the DNA TGCGCCAGCAGCCGAGTCTGGGGGGTTCGAGGGACCCAGTACTTC. Protein sequence: CASSRVWGVRGTQYF.

The chain links TRBV10-1 to TRBJ2-3; TRBD2 might be the D (6 bases). The germline V gene has CDR1 WNHNN and CDR2 SYGVQD (reference sequence). The CDR3 contains 17 residues. The ends were cut back, 1 base at V and 0 bases at J, with 14 bases in the middle. CDR3 sequence: CASSELTGLPSTDTQYF. CDR3 nucleotide sequence: TGCGCCAGCAGTGAGTTGACGGGACTCCCTAGCACAGATACGCAGTATTTT.

This chain links TRBV6-2 or TRBV6-3 with TRBJ2-1; D is unclear. CDR1 is MNHEY, CDR2 SVGEGT, per germline. The ends were cut back, 0 bases at V and 3 bases at J, with 3 bases in the middle. This CDR3 spans 13 amino acids. CDR3 protein: CASSYSVYNEQFF. CDR3 bases: TGTGCCAGCAGTTACTCAGTCTACAATGAGCAGTTCTTC.

To note about this clonotype: The germline gene is not matched at one end of the junction; a read error may be the cause. The gene calls are TRBV2 and TRBJ2-6; perhaps TRBD1 as D (5 bases). Germline V CDR1 and CDR2: SNHLY, FYNNEI. The CDR3 covers 13 residues. For the CDR3, the DNA is TGTGCCCGCAGGGCCTCCGGGGCCAACGTCCTGACTTTC. This encodes CARRASGANVLTF.

This clonotype appeared a few times. This chain links TRBV10-2 with TRBJ2-5; D is possibly TRBD2 (5 bases). The CDR3 consists of 14 residues. CDR1 and CDR2 from the germline V gene are WSHSY and SAAADI. Trimming cost V 6 bases and J 1 base, with 12 bases left between them. The CDR3 region is CASRRGRLQETQYF. The CDR3 DNA is TGCGCCAGCAGGCGAGGGCGGCTCCAAGAGACCCAGTACTTC.

The table lists this clonotype with many counts. The chain combines TRBV18 with TRBJ1-6; TRBD1 is a possible D gene (6 bases). The CDR3 covers 13 residues. V lost 8 bases to trimming and J lost 5 bases, with 10 bases between them. Germline CDR1 reads KGHSH; CDR2 reads LQKENI. As DNA, the CDR3 is TGTGCCAGCCAGGACAGAGATAATTCACCCCTCCACTTT. Encoded protein: CASQDRDNSPLHF.

This chain connects TRBV6-2 or TRBV6-3 to TRBJ1-1; D ambiguous. The germline gives CDR1 MNHEY, CDR2 SVGEGT. The CDR3 spans 13 residues. Trimming took off 0 bases at V and 5 bases at J, with 7 bases between the two ends. This CDR3 is CASSYSWSTEAFF. The CDR3 nucleotides are TGTGCCAGCAGTTACTCTTGGAGTACTGAAGCTTTCTTT.

This clonotype came up a few times. The chain recombines TRBV5-1 with TRBJ1-4, with a weak D call TRBD1 (5 bases). The CDR3 spans 15 residues. Trimming left V 2 bases short and J 1 base short, with 9 bases between. Germline V CDR1 and CDR2: SGHRS, YFSETQ. The CDR3, as DNA: TGCGCCAGCAGCTTCCTAAGGGGAACTAATGAAAAACTGTTTTTT. It is translated as CASSFLRGTNEKLFF.

This clonotype was seen a handful of times. This chain uses TRBV7-2 with TRBJ1-3, with a tentative D call TRBD1 (6 bases). The CDR3 is 14 amino acids. Germline V gives CDR1 SGHTA, CDR2 FQGNSA. The ends were cut back, 5 bases at V and 8 bases at J, with 16 bases in the middle. CDR3 residues: CASSQRTARDTIYF. As DNA, the CDR3 is TGTGCCAGCAGCCAGAGGACAGCTCGAGACACCATATATTTT.

This clonotype came up a few times. The chain joins TRBV20-1 to TRBJ2-5, with D perhaps TRBD2 (6 bases). The CDR3 totals 15 residues. The V end was cut by 4 bases, the J end by 2 bases, with 17 bases between. CDR1 DFQATT and CDR2 SNEGSKA come from the germline V gene (reference sequence). The CDR3 reads CSATYEGTPQETQYF. The CDR3 DNA follows: TGCAGTGCTACATACGAAGGGACTCCACAAGAGACCCAGTACTTC.

The gene calls are TRBV6-2 or TRBV6-3 and TRBJ2-1, with 7 bases aligning to TRBD1. This CDR3 spans 14 amino acids. Germline V CDR1 and CDR2: MNHEY, SVGEGT. With V trimmed by 9 bases and J by 6 bases, 11 bases remained unmatched. Here the CDR3 reads CASYEGARSNEQFF. The DNA for the CDR3 is TGTGCCAGTTACGAGGGGGCCCGGTCCAATGAGCAGTTCTTC.

This sequence joins TRBV14 and TRBJ2-7, with 7 bases aligning to TRBD1. J lost 6 bases, V lost 3 bases, and 2 bases had no gene match. The V gene's germline CDR1 is SGHDN and CDR2 FVKESK. This CDR3 has 12 residues. The CDR3 loop reads CASSQGTVEQYF. The CDR3 nucleotides are TGTGCCAGCAGCCAGGGGACAGTCGAGCAGTACTTC.

This clonotype has more than one count but fewer than ten. The CDR3 region is CASSPLPGKETQYF. CDR3 in DNA: TGCGCCAGCAGCCCCCTCCCGGGGAAAGAGACCCAGTACTTC. The chain uses TRBV4-1 and TRBJ2-5, with D possibly matching TRBD2 (5 bases). CDR3 length equals 14 residues. Germline-derived CDR1 and CDR2 are MGHRA and YSYEKL. V was shortened by 4 bases and J by 3 bases, with 12 bases between the two germline ends.

This clonotype has more than one count but fewer than ten. CDR3 coding DNA: TGTGCCAGCAGTTTCGGCCAGGGTTTAGCCCTTAATGAAAAACTGTTTTTT. Its protein is CASSFGQGLALNEKLFF. The gene calls are TRBV28 and TRBJ1-4; D is possibly TRBD1 (5 bases). The CDR3 extends over 17 amino acids. Germline CDR1 reads MDHEN; CDR2 reads SYDVKM. The V end lost 3 bases, the J end lost 4 bases, and 18 bases lay between the germline ends. Looking up the rest from reference TRBV28 and TRBJ1-4 gives the full variable domain: DVKVTQSSRYLVKRTGEKVFLECVQDMDHENMFWYRQDPGLGLRLIYFSYDVKMKEKGDIPEGYSVSREKKERFSLILESASTNQTSMYLCASSFGQGLALNEKLFFGSGTQLSVL.

This clonotype was seen only a few times. The chain couples TRBV4-2 to TRBJ1-4; no definite D call. Per the germline V gene, CDR1 is LGHNA and CDR2 is YNFKEQ. V dropped 1 base and J dropped 5 bases, with 11 bases sitting between them. The CDR3 loop spans 15 amino acids. CDR3 in amino acids: CASSQALRGNEKLFF. In DNA form, the CDR3 reads TGTGCCAGCAGCCAAGCACTTCGAGGGAATGAAAAACTGTTTTTT.

The genes are TRBV12-3 or TRBV12-4 and TRBJ1-2; 10 nucleotides match TRBD1. This CDR3 is built from 14 residues. The V and J ends lost 6 bases and 8 bases, in that order; junction bases with no gene match: 9. The CDR3 reads CASREGQGLPGYTF. The CDR3 DNA follows: TGTGCCAGCAGAGAGGGACAGGGGCTTCCGGGCTACACCTTC.

This clonotype was recorded many times. V gene TRBV20-1 combines with J gene TRBJ2-1, with TRBD2 identical over 14 bases. Trimming removed 6 bases from V and 5 bases from J; junction bases left unmatched: 12. The germline V gene encodes CDR1 DFQATT and CDR2 SNEGSKA (reference sequence). This CDR3 has 17 residues. The CDR3, as DNA: TGCAGTGCGCACCAGATACTGACTAGCGGGGGGGACAATGAGCAGTTCTTC. Translation: CSAHQILTSGGDNEQFF.

J is TRBJ1-2 and V is TRBV20-1, with D maybe TRBD1 (5 bases). The V and J ends lost 5 bases and 7 bases respectively, with 17 bases between them. The CDR3 totals 13 residues. Germline lookup yields CDR1 DFQATT and CDR2 SNEGSKA (reference sequence). The DNA of the CDR3 is TGCAGTGCTGCCCAGTTCGGGGCGGGTGGCTACACCTTC. It yields the protein CSAAQFGAGGYTF.

This clonotype has only a few counts. The chain carries TRBV5-1 and TRBJ2-2; 11 bases map to TRBD2. Germline CDR1 reads SGHRS; CDR2 reads YFSETQ. Trimming at V came to 4 bases and at J to 7 bases, leaving 9 bases not matched to a gene. CDR3 length: 16 amino acids. This CDR3 is CASSVEGLAVGGELFF. CDR3 in DNA: TGCGCCAGCAGCGTGGAGGGACTAGCGGTCGGCGGGGAGCTGTTTTTT.

This clonotype was counted only a few times. The chain employs TRBV4-1 and TRBJ2-3; D unclear. The CDR3 covers 18 residues. Trimming took 0 bases from V and 0 from J, leaving 16 bases between them. The germline V gene encodes CDR1 MGHRA and CDR2 YSYEKL. The CDR3 nucleotides are TGCGCCAGCAGCCAAGATGAGGATCGCGGCGGTAGCACAGATACGCAGTATTTT. Translating gives CASSQDEDRGGSTDTQYF.

The chain carries TRBV21-1 and TRBJ1-2; TRBD1 is taken as the D call from the table, unchecked against the DNA. TRBV21-1 is recorded as a pseudogene. The CDR3 runs 16 residues. CDR3 protein: CASSKSVQGVIFGYTF. DNA for the CDR3: TGTGCCAGCAGCAAATCGGTACAGGGGGTAATTTTTGGCTACACCTTC.

This clonotype was counted between two and nine times. The chain joins TRBV4-2 to TRBJ2-1; D is possibly TRBD2 (6 bases). This CDR3 has 16 residues. The germline V gene encodes CDR1 LGHNA and CDR2 YNFKEQ. V was clipped by 0 bases and J by 9 bases, with 18 bases between them. The CDR3 is CASSQDPGLTTSEQFF. CDR3 bases: TGTGCCAGCAGCCAAGATCCGGGACTCACCACCTCTGAGCAGTTCTTC.

This clonotype came up many times. The chain is built from TRBV5-1 and TRBJ2-7; 10 bases line up with TRBD1. Trimming cost V 3 bases and J 7 bases; bases outside gene matches: 10. The germline gives CDR1 SGHRS, CDR2 YFSETQ. This CDR3 spans 15 amino acids. The DNA for the CDR3 is TGCGCCAGCAGCTCCGGGACAGGGGTCCGTTTTGAGCAGTACTTC. It translates to CASSSGTGVRFEQYF. The variable domain in full, with the rest retrieved from reference TRBV5-1 and TRBJ2-7, is KAGVTQTPRYLIKTRGQQVTLSCSPISGHRSVSWYQQTPGQGLQFLFEYFSETQRNKGNFPGRFSGRQFSNSRSEMNVSTLELGDSALYLCASSSGTGVRFEQYFGPGTRLTVT.